The sequence of this T cell receptor (beta chain) was determined in a study of blood T cell repertoires in COVID-19. The CDR3 has 13 residues. V lost 1 base, J lost 5 bases, and 10 bases lay in between. Per germline, CDR1 SGHDT and CDR2 YYEEEE. Assay: immunoSEQ multiplex PCR; the TCRdb copy retains only in-frame clones and omits some. The repertoire holds some 300,000 clones, with roughly 90% as singletons. The sample was PBMCs or T cells enriched from blood (not recorded which). This sequence joins TRBV5-6 and TRBJ2-7; TRBD1 might be the D (6 bases). The clonotype comes from a woman aged 25 to 39 who had recovered from COVID-19. The CDR3 region is CASSLPGAHEQYF. CDR3 sequence (DNA): TGTGCCAGCAGCTTGCCAGGGGCCCACGAGCAGTACTTC.